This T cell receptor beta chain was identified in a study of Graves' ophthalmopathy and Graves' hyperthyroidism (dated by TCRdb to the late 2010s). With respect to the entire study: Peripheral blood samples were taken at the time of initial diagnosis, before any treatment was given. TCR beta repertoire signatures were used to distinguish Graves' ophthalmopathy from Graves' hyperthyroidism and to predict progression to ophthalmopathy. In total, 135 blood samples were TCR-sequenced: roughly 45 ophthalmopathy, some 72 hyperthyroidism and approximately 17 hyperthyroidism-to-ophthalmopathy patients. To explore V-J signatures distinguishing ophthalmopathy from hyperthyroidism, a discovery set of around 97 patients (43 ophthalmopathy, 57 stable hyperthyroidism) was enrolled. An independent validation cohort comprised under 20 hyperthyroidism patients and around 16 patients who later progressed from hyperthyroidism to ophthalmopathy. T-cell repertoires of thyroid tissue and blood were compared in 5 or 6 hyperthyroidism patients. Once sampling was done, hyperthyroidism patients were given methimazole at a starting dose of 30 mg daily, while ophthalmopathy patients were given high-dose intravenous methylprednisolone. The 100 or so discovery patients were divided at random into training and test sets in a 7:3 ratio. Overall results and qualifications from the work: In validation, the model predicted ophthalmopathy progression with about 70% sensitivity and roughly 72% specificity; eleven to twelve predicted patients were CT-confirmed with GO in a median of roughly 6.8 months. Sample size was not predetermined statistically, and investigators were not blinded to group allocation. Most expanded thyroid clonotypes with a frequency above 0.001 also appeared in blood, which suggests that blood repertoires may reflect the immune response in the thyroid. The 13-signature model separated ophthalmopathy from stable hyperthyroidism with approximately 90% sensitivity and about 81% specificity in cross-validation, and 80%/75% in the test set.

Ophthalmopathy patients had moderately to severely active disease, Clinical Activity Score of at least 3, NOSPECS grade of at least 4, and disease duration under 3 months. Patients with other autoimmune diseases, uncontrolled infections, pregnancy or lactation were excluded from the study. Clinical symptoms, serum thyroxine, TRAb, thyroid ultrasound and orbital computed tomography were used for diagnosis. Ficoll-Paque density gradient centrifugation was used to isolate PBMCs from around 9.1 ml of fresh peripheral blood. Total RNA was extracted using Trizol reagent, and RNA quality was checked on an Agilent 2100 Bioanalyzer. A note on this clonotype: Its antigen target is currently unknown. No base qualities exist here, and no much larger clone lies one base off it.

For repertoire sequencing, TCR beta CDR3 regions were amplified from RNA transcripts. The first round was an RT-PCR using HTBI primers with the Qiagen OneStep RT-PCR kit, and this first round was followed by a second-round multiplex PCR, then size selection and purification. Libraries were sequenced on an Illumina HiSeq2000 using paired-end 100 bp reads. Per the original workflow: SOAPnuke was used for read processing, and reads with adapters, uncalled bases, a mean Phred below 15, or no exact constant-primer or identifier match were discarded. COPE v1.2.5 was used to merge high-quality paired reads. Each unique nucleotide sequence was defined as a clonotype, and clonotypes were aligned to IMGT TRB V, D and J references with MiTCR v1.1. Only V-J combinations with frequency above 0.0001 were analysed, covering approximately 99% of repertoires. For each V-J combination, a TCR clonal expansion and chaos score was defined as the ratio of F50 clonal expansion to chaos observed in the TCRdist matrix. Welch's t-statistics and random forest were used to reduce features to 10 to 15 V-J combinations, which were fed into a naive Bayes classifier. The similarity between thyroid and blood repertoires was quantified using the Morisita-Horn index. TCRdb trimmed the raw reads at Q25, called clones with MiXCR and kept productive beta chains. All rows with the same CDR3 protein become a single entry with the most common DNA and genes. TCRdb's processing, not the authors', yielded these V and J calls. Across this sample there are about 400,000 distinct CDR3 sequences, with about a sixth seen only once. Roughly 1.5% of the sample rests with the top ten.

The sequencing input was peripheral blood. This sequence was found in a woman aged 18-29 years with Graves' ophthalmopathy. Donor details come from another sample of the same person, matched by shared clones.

The CDR3 here reads CTPEENTEAFF. The sequenced DNA: TGCACCCCTGAGGAGAACACTGAAGCTTTCTTT. This chain is built from TRBV20-1 and TRBJ1-1, with no confident D gene call. From a lookup of the germline V gene (reference sequence), CDR1 and CDR2 are DFQATT and SNEGSKA. Spanning cysteine to phenylalanine, the CDR3 consists of 11 amino acids. Only CDR3 DNA is held: 33 bases, read in frame from base 1.